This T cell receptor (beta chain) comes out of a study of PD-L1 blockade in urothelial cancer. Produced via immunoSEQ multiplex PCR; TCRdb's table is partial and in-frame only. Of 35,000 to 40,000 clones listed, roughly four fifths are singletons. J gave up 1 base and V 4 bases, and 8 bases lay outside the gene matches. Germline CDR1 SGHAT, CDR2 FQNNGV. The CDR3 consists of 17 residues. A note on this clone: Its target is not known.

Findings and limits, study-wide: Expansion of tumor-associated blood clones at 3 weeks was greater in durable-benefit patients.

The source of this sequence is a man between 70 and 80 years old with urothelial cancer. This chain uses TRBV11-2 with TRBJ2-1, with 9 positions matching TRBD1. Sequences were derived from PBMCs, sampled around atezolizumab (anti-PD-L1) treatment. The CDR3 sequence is CASSSTTGTGSYNEQFF. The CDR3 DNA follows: TGTGCCAGCAGCTCGACCACCGGGACAGGGTCCTACAATGAGCAGTTCTTC.